This T cell receptor (beta chain) was sequenced during a study of T cell repertoires in cytomegalovirus infection (dated by TCRdb to between 2017 and 2020). The study in broad terms: Recently identified HLA-C-restricted CMV epitopes, whose presentation resists viral immunomodulation, were targeted by peptide stimulations together with well-studied HLA-B-restricted epitopes. Because public TCR beta signatures pointed to carriage of CMV infection together with the matching HLA type, the HLA type of each donor mattered for the analysis. The study at large found these results: In both this cohort and an independent cohort of 350 or so donors, the cumulative frequency of public TCR beta family members distinguished carriers of CMV infection plus the relevant HLA type. In the ex vivo response, HLA-C-restricted CMV-specific TCR beta clonotypes were dominant, and in two of eight donors the single most frequent clonotype came from this HLA-C-restricted group.

Reads for this sample came from an Illumina HiSeq 1500. The raw public data were reprocessed by TCRdb itself: fastp quality trimming at Q25, MiXCR clonotype calling, in-frame beta chains only. For every CDR3 protein sequence, its rows merge into one entry that carries the most common genes and DNA. Counted in this sample were approximately 990,000 distinct CDR3 sequences; 30% to 40% of them appeared once. About an eighth of the sample is in the top ten clones. Interpreted using the paper, the treatment or condition label stands for: in vitro stimulation with specific CMV peptide epitopes to enrich CMV-specific T cells. For this clonotype: Its target antigen remains unknown. The record has no base qualities; no much larger clone is one base away.

Between the V and J ends, shortened by 6 bases and 4 bases respectively, the junction contains 9 bases. The CDR3 spans 12 residues, from the cysteine through the phenylalanine. Only the CDR3 portion is preserved as DNA: 36 bases, with reading frame beginning at the first base. The starting material was cultured CD8+ T cells from PBMCs, obtained from culture after CMV antigen stimulation. The V gene is TRBV12-3 or TRBV12-4 and the J gene is TRBJ1-2, with the identity of the D gene unclear. This sequence was found in a human donor in good health (CMV status not recorded). Some clones in this sample may be carry-over from other donors' samples. The CDR3 loop reads CASSNRPYGYTF. The nucleotides read TGTGCCAGCAGCAACAGACCCTATGGCTACACCTTC.